One T cell receptor (beta chain) is described in this entry. These data come from a study of blood T cell repertoires in COVID-19. Looking at the study overall: Researchers got acute and convalescent COVID-19 samples from the United States, Italy and Spain. T cells, B-cell-depleted T cells, or PBMCs provided the cDNA or gDNA that served as material.

Per the original methods: Cell counts per sample came from amplifying reference gene primers. Some clones are missing from TCRdb's copy, which holds only in-frame ones; the method was immunoSEQ multiplex PCR. D and trimming were read from the DNA, whereas the V and J calls and clone size are those reported in that table. The table has roughly 250,000 clones, approximately 80% seen once. This receptor was obtained from a human donor in a cohort sampled during active COVID-19. Input material: peripheral blood.

CDR3 residues: CASSPGRGDTQYF. For the CDR3, the DNA is TGTGCCAGCAGCCCCGGACGGGGAGATACGCAGTATTTT. The rearrangement joins TRBV7-8 to TRBJ2-3, with D possibly matching TRBD2 (5 bases). CDR1 and CDR2 (germline): SGHVS, FQNEAQ. The CDR3 has 13 residues. The V and J ends lost 5 bases and 5 bases respectively, with 11 bases between them.